Listed below are T cell receptor beta chains from one sample, sequenced in a study of blood T cell repertoires in COVID-19. Repertoires were generated with immunoSEQ multiplex PCR, while TCRdb's copy carries only in-frame clones and drops some. The top ten hold less than 2% of the sample, which has just over 95,000 clones, 90% seen once. The sample consisted of peripheral blood. All receptors come from a man aged 55-75 years with acute or convalescent COVID-19. Both conserved end residues are part of each CDR3. Each record gives: CDR3 protein, J gene, D gene, V gene. The D gene is left open where the match is weak.

CDR3aa: CASKGVDESDRGALLSYGYTF
j_gene: TRBJ1-2
d_gene: TRBD1
v_gene: TRBV9

CDR3aa: CASSQGVNTEAFF
j_gene: TRBJ1-1
d_gene: TRBD1
v_gene: TRBV7-9

CDR3aa: CASSLVQGTSPLHF
j_gene: TRBJ1-6
d_gene: .
v_gene: TRBV7-2

CDR3aa: CASSEGGTRGYGYTF
j_gene: TRBJ1-2
d_gene: .
v_gene: TRBV6-1

CDR3aa: CASSSTGGPETQYF
j_gene: TRBJ2-5
d_gene: TRBD2
v_gene: TRBV5-1

CDR3aa: CAWRSDDRGGGYTF
j_gene: TRBJ1-2
d_gene: TRBD1
v_gene: TRBV30

CDR3aa: CASTFFTGELFF
j_gene: TRBJ2-2
d_gene: .
v_gene: TRBV6-5

CDR3aa: CAWSEGVPAEAFF
j_gene: TRBJ1-1
d_gene: .
v_gene: TRBV30

CDR3aa: CASSPPRGQGSYEQYF
j_gene: TRBJ2-7
d_gene: TRBD1
v_gene: TRBV7-8

CDR3aa: CASSRNPGTEAFF
j_gene: TRBJ1-1
d_gene: .
v_gene: TRBV12-3/TRBV12-4

CDR3aa: CASSLVAGDINEQFF
j_gene: TRBJ2-1
d_gene: TRBD2
v_gene: TRBV11-2

CDR3aa: CAWSVRLEFFF
j_gene: TRBJ1-1
d_gene: .
v_gene: TRBV30

CDR3aa: CASSLGGGVIGYTF
j_gene: TRBJ1-2
d_gene: .
v_gene: TRBV7-2

CDR3aa: CASSDGAGGVLGQPQHF
j_gene: TRBJ1-5
d_gene: TRBD1
v_gene: TRBV6-1

CDR3aa: CASSPRDGSYEQYF
j_gene: TRBJ2-7
d_gene: .
v_gene: TRBV6-5

CDR3aa: CASSLLGTGGNQPQHF
j_gene: TRBJ1-5
d_gene: TRBD1
v_gene: TRBV5-6

CDR3aa: CASSYSTEAEAFF
j_gene: TRBJ1-1
d_gene: .
v_gene: TRBV6-6

CDR3aa: CASSLDRDRGYTF
j_gene: TRBJ1-2
d_gene: TRBD1
v_gene: TRBV5-4

CDR3aa: CSASPYYEQYF
j_gene: TRBJ2-7
d_gene: .
v_gene: TRBV20-1

CDR3aa: CASSLPNAGSTDTQYF
j_gene: TRBJ2-3
d_gene: .
v_gene: TRBV18

CDR3aa: CASRRSTNEKLFF
j_gene: TRBJ1-4
d_gene: .
v_gene: TRBV5-1

CDR3aa: CASSFRQDNEKLFF
j_gene: TRBJ1-4
d_gene: .
v_gene: TRBV7-9

CDR3aa: CASSQTGHGYTF
j_gene: TRBJ1-2
d_gene: .
v_gene: TRBV12-3/TRBV12-4

CDR3aa: CASSPTGATTGELFF
j_gene: TRBJ2-2
d_gene: TRBD1
v_gene: TRBV19

CDR3aa: CASSVPQNRAGGYTF
j_gene: TRBJ1-2
d_gene: .
v_gene: TRBV9